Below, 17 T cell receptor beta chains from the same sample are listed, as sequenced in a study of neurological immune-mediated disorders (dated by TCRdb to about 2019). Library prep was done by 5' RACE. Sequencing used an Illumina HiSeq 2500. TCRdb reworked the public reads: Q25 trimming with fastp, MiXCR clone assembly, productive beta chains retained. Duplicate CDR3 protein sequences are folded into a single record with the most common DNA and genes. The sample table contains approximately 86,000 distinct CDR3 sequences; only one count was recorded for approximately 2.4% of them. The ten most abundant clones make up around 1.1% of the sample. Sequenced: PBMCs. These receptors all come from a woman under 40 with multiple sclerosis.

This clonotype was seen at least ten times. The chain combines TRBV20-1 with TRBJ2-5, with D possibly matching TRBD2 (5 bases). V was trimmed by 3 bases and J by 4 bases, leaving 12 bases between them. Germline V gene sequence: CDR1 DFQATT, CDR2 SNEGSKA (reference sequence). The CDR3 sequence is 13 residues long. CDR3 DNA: TGCAGTGCTAGTATTGGAGGTTTAGAGACCCAGTACTTC. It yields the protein CSASIGGLETQYF.

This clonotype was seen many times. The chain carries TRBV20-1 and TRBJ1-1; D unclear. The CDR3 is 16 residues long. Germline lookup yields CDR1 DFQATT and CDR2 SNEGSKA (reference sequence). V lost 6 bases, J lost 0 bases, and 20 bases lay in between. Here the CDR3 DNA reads TGCAGTGCCTACGGAGCTCACGACCCCGTGAACACTGAAGCTTTCTTT. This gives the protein CSAYGAHDPVNTEAFF.

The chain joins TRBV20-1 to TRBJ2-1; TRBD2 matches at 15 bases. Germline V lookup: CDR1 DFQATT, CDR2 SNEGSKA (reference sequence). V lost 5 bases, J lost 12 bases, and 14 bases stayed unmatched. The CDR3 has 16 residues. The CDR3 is CSASPLGLAGGLGQFF. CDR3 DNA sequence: TGCAGTGCTTCCCCCTTGGGACTAGCGGGGGGCCTGGGGCAGTTCTTC.

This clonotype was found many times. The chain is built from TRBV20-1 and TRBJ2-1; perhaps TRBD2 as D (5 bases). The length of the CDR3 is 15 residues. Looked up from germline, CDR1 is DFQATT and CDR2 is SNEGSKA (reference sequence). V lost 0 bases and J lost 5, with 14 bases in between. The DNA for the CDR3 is TGCAGTGCTAGAGATCTTGAGACTATCCACAATGAGCAGTTCTTC. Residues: CSARDLETIHNEQFF.

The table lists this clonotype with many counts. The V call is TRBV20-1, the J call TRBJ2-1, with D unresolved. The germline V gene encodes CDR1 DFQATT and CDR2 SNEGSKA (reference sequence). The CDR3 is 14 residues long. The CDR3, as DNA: TGCAGACCCCTCCAGGTCTCCACCTACAATGAGCAGTTCTTC. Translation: CRPLQVSTYNEQFF.

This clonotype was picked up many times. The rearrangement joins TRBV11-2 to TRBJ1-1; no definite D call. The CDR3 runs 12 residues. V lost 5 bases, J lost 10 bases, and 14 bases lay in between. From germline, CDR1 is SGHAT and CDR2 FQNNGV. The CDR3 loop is CASSRREGRAFF. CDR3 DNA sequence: TGTGCCAGCAGCAGGCGGGAAGGGCGAGCTTTCTTT. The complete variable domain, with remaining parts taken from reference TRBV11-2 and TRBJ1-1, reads EAGVAQSPRYKIIEKRQSVAFWCNPISGHATLYWYQQILGQGPKLLIQFQNNGVVDDSQLPKDRFSAERLKGVDSTLKIQPAKLEDSAVYLCASSRREGRAFFGQGTRLTVV.

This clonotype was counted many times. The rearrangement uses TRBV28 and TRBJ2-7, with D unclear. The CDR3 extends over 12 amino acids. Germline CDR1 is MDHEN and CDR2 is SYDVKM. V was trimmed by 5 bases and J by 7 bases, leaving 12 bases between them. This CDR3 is CASSKHPVEQYF. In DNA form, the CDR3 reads TGTGCCAGCAGTAAACACCCAGTAGAGCAGTACTTC.

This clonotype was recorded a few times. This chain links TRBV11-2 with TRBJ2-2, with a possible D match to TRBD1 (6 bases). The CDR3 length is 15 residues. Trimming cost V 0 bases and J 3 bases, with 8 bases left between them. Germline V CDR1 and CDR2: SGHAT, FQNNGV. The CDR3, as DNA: TGTGCCAGCAGCTTAGAGGGACACTACACCGGGGAGCTGTTTTTT. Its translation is CASSLEGHYTGELFF. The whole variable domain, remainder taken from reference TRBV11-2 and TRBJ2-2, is EAGVAQSPRYKIIEKRQSVAFWCNPISGHATLYWYQQILGQGPKLLIQFQNNGVVDDSQLPKDRFSAERLKGVDSTLKIQPAKLEDSAVYLCASSLEGHYTGELFFGEGSRLTVL.

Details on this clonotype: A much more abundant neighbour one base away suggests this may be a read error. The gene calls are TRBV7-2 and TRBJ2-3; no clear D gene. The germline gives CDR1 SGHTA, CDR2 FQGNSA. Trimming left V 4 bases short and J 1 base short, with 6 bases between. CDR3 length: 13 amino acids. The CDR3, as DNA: TGTGCCAGCAGCTCCAAAGGCACAGATACGCAGTATTTT. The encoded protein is CASSSKGTDTQYF.

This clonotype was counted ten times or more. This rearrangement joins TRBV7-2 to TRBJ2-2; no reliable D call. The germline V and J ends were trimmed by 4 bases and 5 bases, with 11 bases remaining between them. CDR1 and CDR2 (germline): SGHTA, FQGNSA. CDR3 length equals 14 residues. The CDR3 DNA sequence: TGTGCCAGCAGCTCCCAGACAAATACCGGGGAGCTGTTTTTT. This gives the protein CASSSQTNTGELFF. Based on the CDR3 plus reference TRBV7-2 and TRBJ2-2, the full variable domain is GAGVSQSPSNKVTEKGKDVELRCDPISGHTALYWYRQSLGQGLEFLIYFQGNSAPDKSGLPSDRFSAERTGGSVSTLTIQRTQQEDSAVYLCASSSQTNTGELFFGEGSRLTVL.

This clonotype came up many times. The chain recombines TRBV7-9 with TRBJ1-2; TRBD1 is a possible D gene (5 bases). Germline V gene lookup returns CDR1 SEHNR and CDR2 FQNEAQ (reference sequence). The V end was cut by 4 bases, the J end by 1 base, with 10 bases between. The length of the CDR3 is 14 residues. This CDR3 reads CASSYSTVNYGYTF. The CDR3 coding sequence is TGTGCCAGCAGCTACTCGACAGTTAACTATGGCTACACCTTC.

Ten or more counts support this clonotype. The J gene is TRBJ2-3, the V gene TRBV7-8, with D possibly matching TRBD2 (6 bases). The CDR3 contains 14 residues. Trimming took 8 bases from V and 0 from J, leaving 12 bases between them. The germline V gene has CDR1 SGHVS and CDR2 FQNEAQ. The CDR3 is CASCPGGSTDTQYF. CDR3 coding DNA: TGTGCCAGCTGTCCTGGGGGGAGCACAGATACGCAGTATTTT. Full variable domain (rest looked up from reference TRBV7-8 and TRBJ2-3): GAGVSQSPRYKVAKRGQDVALRCDPISGHVSLFWYQQALGQGPEFLTYFQNEAQLDKSGLPSDRFFAERPEGSVSTLKIQRTQQEDSAVYLCASCPGGSTDTQYFGPGTRLTVL.

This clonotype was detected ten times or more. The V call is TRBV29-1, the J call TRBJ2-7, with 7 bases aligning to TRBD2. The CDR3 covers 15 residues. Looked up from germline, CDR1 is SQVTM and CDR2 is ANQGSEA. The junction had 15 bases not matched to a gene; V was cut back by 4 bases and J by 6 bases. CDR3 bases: TGCAGCGTTGGTCACCTGGCGGGAGAAACTTCCGAGCAGTACTTC. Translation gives CSVGHLAGETSEQYF.

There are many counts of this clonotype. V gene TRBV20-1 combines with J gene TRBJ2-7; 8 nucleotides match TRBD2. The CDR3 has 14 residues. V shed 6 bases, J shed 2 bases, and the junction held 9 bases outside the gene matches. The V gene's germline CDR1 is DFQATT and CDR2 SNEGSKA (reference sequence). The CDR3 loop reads CSATLAGNTYEQYF. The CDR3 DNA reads TGCAGTGCCACCCTAGCGGGTAATACCTACGAGCAGTACTTC.

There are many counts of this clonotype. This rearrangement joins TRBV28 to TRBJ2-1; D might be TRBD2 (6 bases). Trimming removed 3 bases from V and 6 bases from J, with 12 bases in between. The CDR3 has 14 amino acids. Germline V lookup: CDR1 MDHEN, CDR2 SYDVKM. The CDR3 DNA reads TGTGCCAGCAGTTTCATCGGGAGACTCAATGAGCAGTTCTTC. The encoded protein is CASSFIGRLNEQFF.

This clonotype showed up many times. CDR3 amino acids: CASTSRKMNTEAFF. The CDR3 region has the DNA TGTGCCAGCACTAGCCGGAAGATGAACACTGAAGCTTTCTTT. This rearrangement joins TRBV28 to TRBJ1-1, with D unclear. The CDR3 runs 14 residues. Germline loops: CDR1 MDHEN, CDR2 SYDVKM. Trimming stripped 7 bases from V and 0 bases from J, with 12 bases between.

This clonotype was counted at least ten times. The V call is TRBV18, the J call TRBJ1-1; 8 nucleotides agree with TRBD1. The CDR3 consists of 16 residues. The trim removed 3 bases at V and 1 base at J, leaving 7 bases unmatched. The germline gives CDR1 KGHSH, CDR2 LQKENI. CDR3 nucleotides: TGTGCCAGCTCACCCTACGGCCAGGGGGCGAACACTGAAGCTTTCTTT. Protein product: CASSPYGQGANTEAFF.